These 28 T cell receptor beta chains were all obtained from the same sample, sequenced in a study of post-analysis software for immune sequencing data. Study-level points and caveats: Patients carried a few TRBV segments more frequently than controls did, and TRBV5-6, TRBV5-1 and TRBV20-1 were among them.

TCR beta cDNA libraries had unique molecular identifiers. TCRdb passed the PCR reads through MiXCR, listing each CDR3 protein once. The table records 430,000 or so distinct CDR3 sequences, roughly 40% of them present only once. No antigen is known for these receptors. The sequencing sample was made of blood. The receptors stem from a girl between 2 and 10 years old with multiple sclerosis.

The V call is TRBV6-5, the J call TRBJ2-7; a weak D match, TRBD2 (6 bases). Looked up from germline, CDR1 is MNHEY and CDR2 is SVGAGI. This CDR3 is 13 amino acids long. V was cut by 2 bases and J by 2 bases, with 7 bases left in between. The CDR3 spells CASSYGGTYEQYF. The CDR3, as DNA: TGTGCCAGCAGTTACGGGGGGACCTACGAGCAGTACTTC.

This chain joins TRBV20-1 and TRBJ2-1; D remains unclear. V was pared by 4 bases and J by 5 bases, with 12 bases between. This CDR3 has 13 amino acids. Germline V gene lookup returns CDR1 DFQATT and CDR2 SNEGSKA (reference sequence). CDR3 sequence reads: CSATGPVNNEQFF. CDR3 in DNA: TGCAGTGCTACTGGGCCCGTTAACAATGAGCAGTTCTTC.

This clonotype has just a few counts. V is TRBV29-1 and J is TRBJ1-1; possible D gene TRBD1, 6 bases. CDR1 is SQVTM, CDR2 ANQGSEA, per germline. V was clipped by 7 bases and J by 6 bases, with 15 bases between them. CDR3 length: 12 amino acids. CDR3: CSGGGQRPEAFF. The CDR3 coding sequence is TGCAGCGGGGGGGGACAACGCCCTGAAGCTTTCTTT.

This clonotype was observed a handful of times. The rearrangement joins TRBV5-1 to TRBJ1-1; TRBD1 might be the D (6 bases). V dropped 2 bases and J dropped 4 bases, with 12 bases sitting between them. Germline CDR1 and CDR2: SGHRS and YFSETQ. There are 14 residues in the CDR3. The CDR3 loop is CASSFGGTLTEAFF. Written as DNA, the CDR3 is TGCGCCAGCAGCTTCGGGGGCACCCTCACTGAAGCTTTCTTT.

This clonotype was recorded at least ten times. The V and J genes are TRBV29-1 and TRBJ2-5, with 7 bases lining up with TRBD1. The CDR3 is 13 amino acids. Trimming at V came to 3 bases and at J to 2 bases, leaving 3 bases not matched to a gene. Germline V gene lookup returns CDR1 SQVTM and CDR2 ANQGSEA. Written as DNA, the CDR3 is TGCAGCGTTGACAGGGGGAGTCAAGAGACCCAGTACTTC. Its translation is CSVDRGSQETQYF. Together with reference TRBV29-1 and TRBJ2-5, the CDR3 gives the full variable domain: SAVISQKPSRDICQRGTSLTIQCQVDSQVTMMFWYRQQPGQSLTLIATANQGSEATYESGFVIDKFPISRPNLTFSTLTVSNMSPEDSSIYLCSVDRGSQETQYFGPGTRLLVL.

This clonotype came up once. The chain recombines TRBV5-1 with TRBJ1-1; possibly TRBD1 for D (6 bases). Trimming pared 4 bases from V and 5 bases from J, leaving 18 bases between. Germline CDR1 reads SGHRS; CDR2 reads YFSETQ. There are 15 residues in the CDR3. The CDR3: CASSRNRDPGTEAFF. CDR3 DNA: TGCGCCAGCAGCAGGAACAGGGACCCGGGAACTGAAGCTTTCTTT. The whole variable domain, filled in from reference TRBV5-1 and TRBJ1-1, reads KAGVTQTPRYLIKTRGQQVTLSCSPISGHRSVSWYQQTPGQGLQFLFEYFSETQRNKGNFPGRFSGRQFSNSRSEMNVSTLELGDSALYLCASSRNRDPGTEAFFGQGTRLTVV.

This clonotype was seen more than once but under ten times. This rearrangement joins TRBV7-3 to TRBJ2-7; TRBD2 matches at 7 bases. Germline CDR1 is SGHTA and CDR2 is FQGTGA. This CDR3 has 14 amino acids. Trimming took 1 base from V and 1 from J; bases not matched to a gene: 1. The CDR3 spells CASSLMRGSYEQYF. As DNA, the CDR3 is TGTGCCAGCAGCTTAATGCGGGGGTCCTACGAGCAGTACTTC.

V and J are TRBV20-1 and TRBJ2-2; D tentatively fits TRBD1 or TRBD2 (6 bases each). The germline V and J ends were trimmed by 6 bases and 6 bases, with 14 bases remaining between them. This CDR3 spans 13 amino acids. The germline gives CDR1 DFQATT, CDR2 SNEGSKA (reference sequence). CDR3 sequence (DNA): TGCAGTGCGTTCGAAAGGGGGGCCGGGGAGCTGTTTTTT. It is translated as CSAFERGAGELFF.

J is TRBJ2-7 and V is TRBV7-2; 14 bases fit TRBD2. Unmatched junction bases numbered 6, after V lost 5 bases and J lost 9 bases. The CDR3 contains 14 residues. Germline assignment: CDR1 SGHTA and CDR2 FQGNSA. The CDR3 reads CASSRGLAGEVQYF. CDR3 coding DNA: TGTGCCAGCAGCCGGGGACTAGCGGGAGAAGTGCAGTACTTC.

A few counts support this clonotype. This rearrangement joins TRBV28 to TRBJ2-7; 7 bases are a match to TRBD1. The CDR3 consists of 13 residues. CDR1 is MDHEN and CDR2 is SYDVKM in the germline V gene. Trimming took 6 bases from V and 2 from J; bases not matched to a gene: 4. The CDR3 coding sequence is TGTGCCAGCAGGAAGGGACAGACCTACGAGCAGTACTTC. Its protein product is CASRKGQTYEQYF.

This clonotype was detected a few times. The V gene is TRBV5-1, the J gene TRBJ2-4; 7 nucleotides align to TRBD1. The J segment lost 2 bases and the V segment lost 3 bases, leaving 5 bases of the junction unmatched. The CDR3 loop spans 15 amino acids. Germline CDR1 and CDR2: SGHRS and YFSETQ. The CDR3 region has the DNA TGCGCCAGCAGCTCACAGGGGCGATCCAAAAACATTCAGTACTTC. Encoded protein: CASSSQGRSKNIQYF.

This clonotype was recorded many times. Mismatch with germline at one junction end may stem from a read error. This chain joins TRBV12-3 or TRBV12-4 and TRBJ2-5; weak D call: TRBD2 (5 bases). The CDR3 is 13 residues long. This CDR3 reads CASSLGLQETQYF. In DNA form, the CDR3 reads TGTGCCAGCAGCTTAGGACTCCAAGAGACCCAGTACTTC.

This clonotype appeared a few times. The V gene is TRBV28, the J gene TRBJ1-1, with D unresolved. The length of the CDR3 is 15 residues. V lost 0 bases, J lost 5 bases, and 13 bases lay in between. Germline assignment: CDR1 MDHEN and CDR2 SYDVKM. In nucleotides, the CDR3 is TGTGCCAGCAGTTTATGGGCCTCCCCGGGGACTGAAGCTTTCTTT. Encoded protein: CASSLWASPGTEAFF. The variable domain in full, with the rest retrieved from reference TRBV28 and TRBJ1-1, is DVKVTQSSRYLVKRTGEKVFLECVQDMDHENMFWYRQDPGLGLRLIYFSYDVKMKEKGDIPEGYSVSREKKERFSLILESASTNQTSMYLCASSLWASPGTEAFFGQGTRLTVV.

This sequence joins TRBV7-2 and TRBJ2-3; D unclear. This CDR3 contains 14 residues. V lost 4 bases to trimming and J lost 2 bases, with 10 bases between them. Germline V CDR1 and CDR2: SGHTA, FQGNSA. This CDR3 is CASSSLVFTDTQYF. For the CDR3, the DNA is TGTGCCAGCAGCTCTTTGGTTTTCACAGATACGCAGTATTTT.

The chain is built from TRBV12-3 or TRBV12-4 and TRBJ2-5, with 8 positions matching TRBD2. V shed 3 bases and J 1 base; nucleotides not matched to a gene: 4. CDR3 length equals 15 residues. DNA of the CDR3: TGTGCCAGCAGTTTCCAGCGGGGGCTCCAAGAGACCCAGTACTTC. Translation: CASSFQRGLQETQYF.

The chain links TRBV5-1 to TRBJ1-2; D may be TRBD1 (5 bases). The CDR3 totals 15 residues. Germline values: CDR1 SGHRS, CDR2 YFSETQ. V was shortened by 0 bases and J by 0 bases, with 9 bases between the two germline ends. CDR3 region: CASSLAAGPNYGYTF. The CDR3 DNA follows: TGCGCCAGCAGCTTGGCGGCGGGACCTAACTATGGCTACACCTTC.

This clonotype showed up just a few times. The chain links TRBV6-6 to TRBJ2-1, with D tentatively TRBD2 (5 bases). Germline CDR1 MNHNY, CDR2 SVGAGI (reference sequence). The V and J ends lost 4 bases and 6 bases respectively, with 13 bases between them. The CDR3 loop spans 14 amino acids. The CDR3 DNA sequence: TGTGCCAGCAGTTCCCGGACTTTCCGCAATGAGCAGTTCTTC. This gives the protein CASSSRTFRNEQFF.

A remark on this clonotype: The junction departs from germline at one end; a sequencing error may be responsible. The chain is built from TRBV7-2 and TRBJ2-1, with TRBD2 matching over 9 bases. The germline CDR1 and CDR2 sequences are SGHTA and FQGNSA. The CDR3 consists of 13 residues. CDR3: CASSRQRGDEQVF. The CDR3 nucleotides read TGTGCCAGCAGTCGGCAGCGGGGGGATGAGCAGGTCTTC.

This clonotype was seen a few times. This rearrangement joins TRBV4-1 to TRBJ1-6; tentatively, D is TRBD1 (6 bases). Trimming cost V 2 bases and J 9 bases, with 17 bases left between them. Per the germline V gene, CDR1 is MGHRA and CDR2 is YSYEKL. This CDR3 region has 16 residues. Here the CDR3 reads CASSQLGGGKGSPLHF. As DNA, the CDR3 is TGCGCCAGCAGCCAATTAGGGGGGGGAAAGGGTTCACCCCTCCACTTT.

The chain employs TRBV20-1 and TRBJ2-1; weak D call: TRBD2 (6 bases). Germline CDR1 DFQATT, CDR2 SNEGSKA (reference sequence). CDR3 size: 15 residues. Trimming stripped 3 bases from V and 0 bases from J, with 12 bases between. This CDR3 reads CSARVLASSYNEQFF. In nucleotides, the CDR3 is TGCAGTGCTAGGGTACTAGCAAGCTCCTACAATGAGCAGTTCTTC.

This clonotype was counted once. This sequence may be a read error, since a much larger clone differs from it by one base. In DNA form, the CDR3 reads TGTGCCATCAGTGGCGGGACAAAAGCCAAAAACATTCAGTACTTC. This gives the protein CAISGGTKAKNIQYF. The chain links TRBV10-3 to TRBJ2-4, with D perhaps being TRBD1 or TRBD2 (6 bases each). V dropped 4 bases and J dropped 0 bases, with 10 bases sitting between them. CDR3 length: 15 residues. CDR1 ENHRY and CDR2 SYGVKD come from the germline V gene.

The sample holds a few counts of this clonotype. The rearrangement links TRBV29-1 to TRBJ1-1; D call uncertain. Trimming shortened V by 2 bases and J by 1 base, and 11 bases separated the two germline ends. Germline CDR1 SQVTM, CDR2 ANQGSEA. This CDR3 is 14 amino acids long. CDR3 bases: TGCAGCGTTGAATTGGGTCTCCGGAACACTGAAGCTTTCTTT. This gives the protein CSVELGLRNTEAFF.

This clonotype was observed a few times. The CDR3 nucleotides are TGTGCCAGCAGCCAAGATCAGTTCGGGAACACTGAAGCTTTCTTT. Residues: CASSQDQFGNTEAFF. This rearrangement joins TRBV4-2 to TRBJ1-1; no clear D gene. This CDR3 is 15 amino acids long. The V end was cut by 0 bases, the J end by 1 base, with 9 bases between. CDR1 is LGHNA, CDR2 YNFKEQ, per germline.

Only a few counts were recorded for this clonotype. One junction end disagrees with the germline gene, perhaps due to a read error. The CDR3 sequence: CASSLARVGANVRTF. The CDR3 coding sequence is TGTGCCAGCAGCTTAGCCCGGGTTGGGGCCAACGTCCGGACTTTC. The chain has TRBV7-2 and TRBJ2-6; weak D call: TRBD1 (5 bases). The CDR3 runs 15 residues. The germline gives CDR1 SGHTA, CDR2 FQGNSA.

The chain couples TRBV10-3 to TRBJ2-3, with D perhaps given as TRBD1 or TRBD2 (5 bases each). The CDR3 runs 16 residues. Germline V lookup: CDR1 ENHRY, CDR2 SYGVKD. V was shortened by 0 bases and J by 0 bases, with 10 bases between the two germline ends. The CDR3 nucleotides are TGTGCCATCAGTGAGTCGGGACCGCTTAGCACAGATACGCAGTATTTT. Translated, it gives CAISESGPLSTDTQYF.

The J gene is TRBJ2-1, the V gene TRBV6-5; 10 nucleotides line up with TRBD2. The CDR3 extends over 16 amino acids. In germline, CDR1 is MNHEY, CDR2 SVGAGI. The V segment lost 5 bases and the J segment 2 bases; nucleotides outside the gene matches: 6. CDR3 nucleotides: TGTGCCAGCAGTCCCCTCAGCGGGGGGGCCTACAATGAGCAGTTCTTC. Translation gives CASSPLSGGAYNEQFF.

J is TRBJ2-1 and V is TRBV15, with 13 bases that match TRBD2. The junction had 4 bases not matched to a gene; V was cut back by 3 bases and J by 8 bases. There are 15 residues in the CDR3. The germline V gene encodes CDR1 LNHNV and CDR2 YYDKDF (reference sequence). The CDR3 bases are TGTGCCACCAGCAGGACTAGCGGGAGGAGGCATGAGCAGTTCTTC. Translated: CATSRTSGRRHEQFF.

This clonotype was seen a handful of times. This sequence joins TRBV7-2 and TRBJ2-7, with 7 positions matching TRBD2. Losses at the gene ends were 2 bases for V and 0 bases for J; bases not matched to a gene: 16. Germline CDR1 reads SGHTA; CDR2 reads FQGNSA. The CDR3 is 19 residues long. The CDR3 loop reads CASSLSFGTGRPSSYEQYF. Written as DNA, the CDR3 is TGTGCCAGCAGCTTAAGTTTCGGGACCGGGAGGCCGAGCTCCTACGAGCAGTACTTC.